These 9 T cell receptor beta chains were sequenced from one sample in a study of cytomegalovirus exposure and HLA in healthy donors. The PCR ran on 60 Vbeta and 13 Jbeta primers. Clones were sequenced by immunoSEQ multiplex PCR, and TCRdb holds only the in-frame ones, with some missing. Of under 200,000 clones listed, approximately 84% were seen once; the top ten hold around 0.37%. Material: PBMCs. The receptors here all came from a boy aged 2 to 10 in good health and CMV-seronegative.

The chain joins TRBV6-6 to TRBJ2-5; 7 nucleotides line up with TRBD1. The end of the DNA fits TRBJ2-7 better, so the J call may be wrong. CDR1 and CDR2 from the germline V gene are MNHNY and SVGAGI (reference sequence). This CDR3 contains 14 residues. The CDR3 bases are TGTGCCAGCAGCCTTGACAGGGTTGGATACGAGCAGTACTTC. Amino acid sequence: CASSLDRVGYEQYF.

The chain carries TRBV7-8 and TRBJ1-2, with unresolved D. This CDR3 spans 15 amino acids. Germline V lookup: CDR1 SGHVS, CDR2 FQNEAQ. The V gene lost 1 base and the J gene lost 0 bases, with 9 bases spanning the gap. DNA for the CDR3: TGTGCCAGCAGCTTAGGACGACACACTAACTATGGCTACACCTTC. It codes for CASSLGRHTNYGYTF.

The V and J genes are TRBV4-1 and TRBJ2-7; D perhaps matches TRBD1 (6 bases). CDR3 length: 14 residues. The germline V and J ends were trimmed by 2 bases and 7 bases, with 15 bases remaining between them. Germline CDR1 and CDR2: MGHRA and YSYEKL. DNA for the CDR3: TGCGCCAGCAGCCAAATAACAGGGTCGTGGGAGCAGTACTTC. This gives the protein CASSQITGSWEQYF.

This sequence joins TRBV27 and TRBJ2-5; 8 nucleotides match TRBD1. Germline V gene sequence: CDR1 MNHEY, CDR2 SMNVEV (reference sequence). The J segment lost 4 bases and the V segment lost 7 bases, leaving 11 bases of the junction unmatched. The CDR3 length is 15 residues. The CDR3 is CASKPRTGWGETQYF. The CDR3 DNA is TGTGCCAGCAAACCGAGGACAGGGTGGGGAGAGACCCAGTACTTC.

This chain joins TRBV6-1 and TRBJ1-2; D unresolved. In germline, CDR1 is MNHNS, CDR2 SASEGT. The V gene lost 2 bases and the J gene lost 3 bases, with 10 bases spanning the gap. The CDR3 is 14 amino acids. The CDR3 here is CASSEFLDYYGYTF. Written as DNA, the CDR3 is TGTGCCAGCAGTGAATTCCTGGACTACTATGGCTACACCTTC.

The sample holds a few counts of this clone. This chain joins TRBV28 and TRBJ1-5; possibly TRBD1 for D (5 bases). Germline CDR1 and CDR2: MDHEN and SYDVKM. Trimming cost V 7 bases and J 6 bases, with 25 bases left between them. This CDR3 contains 17 residues. CDR3 sequence (DNA): TGTGCCAGCAAGACAGCCGGGCGGTCTGCGGAGGGTCAGCCCCAGCATTTT. Its translation: CASKTAGRSAEGQPQHF.

The V and J genes are TRBV9 and TRBJ2-5; TRBD2 matches 8 bases. Per germline, CDR1 SGDLS and CDR2 YYNGEE. CDR3 length equals 14 residues. J was trimmed by 2 bases and V by 4 bases; bases with no gene match: 4. The CDR3 sequence: CASSMTSVQETQYF. CDR3 nucleotide sequence: TGTGCCAGCAGCATGACTAGCGTACAAGAGACCCAGTACTTC.

J is TRBJ1-6 and V is TRBV18; 8 bases fit TRBD1. Looked up from germline, CDR1 is KGHSH and CDR2 is LQKENI. The ends lost 4 bases at V and 10 bases at J; junction bases unmatched: 6. CDR3 length: 14 amino acids. CDR3 sequence reads: CASSRGTGGSPLHF. CDR3 nucleotides: TGTGCCAGCTCACGAGGGACAGGAGGATCACCCCTCCACTTT.

This chain uses TRBV2 with TRBJ2-5, with TRBD2 matching 10 bases. CDR1 is SNHLY and CDR2 is FYNNEI in the germline V gene. The CDR3 loop spans 15 amino acids. J lost 6 bases, V lost 3 bases, and 7 bases had no gene match. Here the CDR3 DNA reads TGTGCCAGCAGTGATGGGCTAGCGGGAGTGCAGACCCAGTACTTC. It translates to CASSDGLAGVQTQYF.